Listed here is a single TCR beta chain. Measured with immunoSEQ multiplex PCR; TCRdb has only the in-frame clones, and not every one. The repertoire includes 300,000 to 450,000 clones, 85% to 90% of them detected once, and 1% sits in the top ten. Participants, about 18 to 90 years old, spanned around 25 US areas. Cohort allocation depended upon clinical history that participants reported. The data were obtained in a study of blood T cell repertoires in COVID-19. The wider study: Samples taken during acute and convalescent COVID-19 were collected in the United States, Italy and Spain.

CDR3 length equals 15 residues. Germline V gene data show CDR1 as SGHRS and CDR2 as YFSETQ. V lost 4 bases to trimming and J lost 8 bases; unmatched junction nucleotides: 6. Sequenced material: PBMCs or T cells enriched from blood (not recorded which). The chain employs TRBV5-1 and TRBJ2-1, with 13 positions matching TRBD2. The clonotype was recovered from a man between 18 and 29 years old who had recovered from COVID-19. In nucleotides, the CDR3 is TGCGCCAGCAGCCGACTAGCGGGAGGTGCCGATGAGCAGTTCTTC. This translates into CASSRLAGGADEQFF. Filled out from reference TRBV5-1 and TRBJ2-1, the complete variable domain reads KAGVTQTPRYLIKTRGQQVTLSCSPISGHRSVSWYQQTPGQGLQFLFEYFSETQRNKGNFPGRFSGRQFSNSRSEMNVSTLELGDSALYLCASSRLAGGADEQFFGPGTRLTVL.